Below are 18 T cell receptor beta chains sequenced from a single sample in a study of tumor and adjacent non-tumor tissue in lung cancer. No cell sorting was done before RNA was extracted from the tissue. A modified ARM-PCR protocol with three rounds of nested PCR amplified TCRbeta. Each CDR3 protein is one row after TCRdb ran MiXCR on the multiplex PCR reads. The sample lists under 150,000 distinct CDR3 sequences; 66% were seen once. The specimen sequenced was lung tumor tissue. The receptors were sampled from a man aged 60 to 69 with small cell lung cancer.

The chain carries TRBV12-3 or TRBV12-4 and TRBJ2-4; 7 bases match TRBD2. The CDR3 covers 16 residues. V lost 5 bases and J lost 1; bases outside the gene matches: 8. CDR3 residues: CASSPAGRIAKNIQYF. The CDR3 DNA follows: TGTGCCAGCAGTCCGGCCGGGAGGATCGCCAAAAACATTCAGTACTTC.

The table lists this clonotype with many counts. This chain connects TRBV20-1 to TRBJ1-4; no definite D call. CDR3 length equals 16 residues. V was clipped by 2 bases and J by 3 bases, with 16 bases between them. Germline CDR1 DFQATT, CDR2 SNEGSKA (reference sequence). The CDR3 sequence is CSARRAPYLANEKLFF. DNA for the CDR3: TGCAGTGCTAGAAGGGCCCCGTATTTAGCTAATGAAAAACTGTTTTTT.

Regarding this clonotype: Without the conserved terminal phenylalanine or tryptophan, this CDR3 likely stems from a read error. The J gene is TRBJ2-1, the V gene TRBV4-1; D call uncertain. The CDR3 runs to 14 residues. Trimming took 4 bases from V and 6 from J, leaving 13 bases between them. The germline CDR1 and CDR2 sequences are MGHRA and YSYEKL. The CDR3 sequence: CASSLSTASNEQFL. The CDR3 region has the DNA TGCGCCAGCAGCCTTTCGACGGCTAGCAATGAGCAGTTCTTA.

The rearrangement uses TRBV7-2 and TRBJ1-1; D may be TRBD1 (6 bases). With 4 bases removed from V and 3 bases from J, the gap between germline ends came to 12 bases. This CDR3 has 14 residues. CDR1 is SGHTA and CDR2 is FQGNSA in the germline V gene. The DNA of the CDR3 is TGTGCCAGCAGCTCACAGGGTGGGTACACTGAAGCTTTCTTT. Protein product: CASSSQGGYTEAFF.

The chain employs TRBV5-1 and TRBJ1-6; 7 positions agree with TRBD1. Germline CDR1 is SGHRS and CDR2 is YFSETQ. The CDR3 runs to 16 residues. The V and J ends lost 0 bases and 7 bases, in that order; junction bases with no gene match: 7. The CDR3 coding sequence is TGCGCCAGCAGCTTGGGGGAGACAGGGTACAATTCACCCCTCCACTTT. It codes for CASSLGETGYNSPLHF.

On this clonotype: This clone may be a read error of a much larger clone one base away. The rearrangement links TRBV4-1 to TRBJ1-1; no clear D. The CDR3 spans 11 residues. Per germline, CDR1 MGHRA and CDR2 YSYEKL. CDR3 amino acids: CASNQGLGAFF. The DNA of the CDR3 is TGCGCCAGCAACCAAGGATTGGGTGCTTTCTTT.

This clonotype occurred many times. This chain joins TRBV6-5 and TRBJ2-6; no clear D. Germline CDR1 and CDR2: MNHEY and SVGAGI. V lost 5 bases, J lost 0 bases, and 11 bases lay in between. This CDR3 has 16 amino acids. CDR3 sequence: CASSHYGFSGANVLTF. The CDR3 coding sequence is TGTGCCAGCAGTCACTACGGTTTCTCTGGGGCCAACGTCCTGACTTTC.

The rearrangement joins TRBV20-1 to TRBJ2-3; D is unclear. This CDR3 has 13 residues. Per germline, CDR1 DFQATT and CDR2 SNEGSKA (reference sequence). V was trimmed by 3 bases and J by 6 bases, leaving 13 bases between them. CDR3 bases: TGCAGTGCTAGTCTTACGGTAACCGATACGCAGTATTTT. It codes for CSASLTVTDTQYF.

The CDR3 region is CASSSRGVYTGELFF. Here the CDR3 DNA reads TGCGCCAGCAGCAGCAGGGGGGTCTACACCGGGGAGCTGTTTTTT. The chain carries TRBV4-1 and TRBJ2-2, with a weak D call TRBD1 (7 bases). V shed 5 bases and J shed 3 bases, with 13 bases lying between them. Germline V gene sequence: CDR1 MGHRA, CDR2 YSYEKL. The CDR3 spans 15 residues.

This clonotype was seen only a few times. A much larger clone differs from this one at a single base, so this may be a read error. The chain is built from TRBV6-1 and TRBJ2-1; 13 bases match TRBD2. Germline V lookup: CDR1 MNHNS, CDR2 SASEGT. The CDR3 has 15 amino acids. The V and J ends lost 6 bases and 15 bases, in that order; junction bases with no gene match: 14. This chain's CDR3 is CASRSGLAGFDGRFF. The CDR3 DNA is TGTGCCAGCAGATCGGGACTAGCGGGATTCGACGGCCGGTTCTTC.

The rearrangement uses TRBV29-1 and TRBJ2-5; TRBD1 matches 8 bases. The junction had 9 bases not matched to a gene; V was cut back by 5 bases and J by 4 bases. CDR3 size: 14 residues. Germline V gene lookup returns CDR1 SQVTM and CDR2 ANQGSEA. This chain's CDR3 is CSVSLDRASETQYF. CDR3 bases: TGCAGCGTTAGTCTGGACAGGGCGTCAGAGACCCAGTACTTC.

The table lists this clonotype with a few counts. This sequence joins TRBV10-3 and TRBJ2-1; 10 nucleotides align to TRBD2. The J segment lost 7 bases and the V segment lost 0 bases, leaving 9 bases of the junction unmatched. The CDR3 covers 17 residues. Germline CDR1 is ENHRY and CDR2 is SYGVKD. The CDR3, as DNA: TGTGCCATCAGTGAGTCGACAGGGACTAGCGTAATAAATGAGCAGTTCTTC. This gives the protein CAISESTGTSVINEQFF.

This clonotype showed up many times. CDR3 loop: CSVTSVRYEQYF. CDR3 sequence (DNA): TGCAGCGTTACTTCGGTGCGCTACGAGCAGTACTTC. This chain connects TRBV29-1 to TRBJ2-7, with D unresolved. The ends were cut back, 5 bases at V and 3 bases at J, with 11 bases in the middle. Germline V gene data show CDR1 as SQVTM and CDR2 as ANQGSEA. The CDR3 sequence is 12 residues long.

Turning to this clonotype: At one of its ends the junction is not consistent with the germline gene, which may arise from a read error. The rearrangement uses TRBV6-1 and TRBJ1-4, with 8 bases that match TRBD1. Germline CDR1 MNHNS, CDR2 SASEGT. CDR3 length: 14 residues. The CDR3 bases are TGTGCCAGCAGTGTGCAGGGGGCAGATGAAACACTGTTTTTT. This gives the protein CASSVQGADETLFF.

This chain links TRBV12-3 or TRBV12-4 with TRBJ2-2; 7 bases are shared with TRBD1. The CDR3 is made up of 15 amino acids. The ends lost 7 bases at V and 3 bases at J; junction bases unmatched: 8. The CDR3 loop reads CASNFRTGDTGELFF. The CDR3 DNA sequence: TGTGCCAGCAATTTTCGAACAGGGGACACCGGGGAGCTGTTTTTT.

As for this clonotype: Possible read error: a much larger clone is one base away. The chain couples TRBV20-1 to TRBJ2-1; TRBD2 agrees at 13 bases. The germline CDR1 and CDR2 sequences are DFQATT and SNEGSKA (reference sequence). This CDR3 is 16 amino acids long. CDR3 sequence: CSASPGLAGFYNEKFF. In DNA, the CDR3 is TGCAGTGCGTCTCCGGGACTAGCGGGGTTCTACAATGAGAAGTTCTTC.

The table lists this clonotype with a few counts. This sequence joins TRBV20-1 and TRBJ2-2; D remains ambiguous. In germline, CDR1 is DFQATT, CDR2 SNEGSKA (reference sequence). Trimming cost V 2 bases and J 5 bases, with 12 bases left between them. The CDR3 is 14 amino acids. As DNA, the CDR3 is TGCAGTGCTAGACTGGCTAGTGGGACCGGGGAGCTGTTTTTT. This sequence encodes CSARLASGTGELFF.

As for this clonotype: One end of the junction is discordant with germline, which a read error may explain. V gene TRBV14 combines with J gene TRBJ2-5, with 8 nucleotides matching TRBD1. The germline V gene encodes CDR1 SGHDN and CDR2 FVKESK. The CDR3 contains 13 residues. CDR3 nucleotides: TGTGCCAACAGCCGGACAGGGAGCGAGACCCATTACTTC. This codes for CANSRTGSETHYF.